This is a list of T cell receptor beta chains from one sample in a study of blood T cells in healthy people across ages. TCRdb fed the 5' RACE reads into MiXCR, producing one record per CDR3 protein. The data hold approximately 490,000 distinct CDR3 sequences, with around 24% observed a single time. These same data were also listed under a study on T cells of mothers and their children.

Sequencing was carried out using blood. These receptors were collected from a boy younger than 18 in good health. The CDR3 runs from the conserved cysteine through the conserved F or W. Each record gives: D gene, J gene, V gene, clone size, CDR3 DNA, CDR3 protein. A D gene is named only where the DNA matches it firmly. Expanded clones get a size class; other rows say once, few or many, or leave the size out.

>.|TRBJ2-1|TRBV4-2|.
TGTGCCAGCAGCCAAGGGGGAGGTAGTGAGCAGTTCTTC
CASSQGGGSEQFF
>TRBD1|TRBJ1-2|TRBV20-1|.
TGCAGTGCCACACAGGGGGCTAATAACTATGGCTACACCTTC
CSATQGANNYGYTF
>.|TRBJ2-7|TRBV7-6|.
TGTGCCAGCAGCTCCCGGGGGGCCGAGCAGTACTTC
CASSSRGAEQYF
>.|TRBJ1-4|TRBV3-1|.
TGTGCCAGCAGCCATAGAGGTGAAAAACTGTTTTTT
CASSHRGEKLFF
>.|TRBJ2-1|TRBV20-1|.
TGCAGTGCTGACCCCCCGCTTGATCCCTACAATGAGCAGTTCTTC
CSADPPLDPYNEQFF
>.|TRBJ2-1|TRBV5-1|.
TGCGCCAGCAGCCCGCTCACTAGCTGGTTCGACAATGAGCAGTTCTTC
CASSPLTSWFDNEQFF
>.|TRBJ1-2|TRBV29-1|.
TGCAGCGTTCCCGGGTATGGCTACACCTTC
CSVPGYGYTF
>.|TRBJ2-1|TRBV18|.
TGTGCCAGCTCACCAATGGACAGCCTTTACAACAATGAGCAGTTCTTC
CASSPMDSLYNNEQFF
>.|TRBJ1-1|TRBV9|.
TGTGCCAGCAGCGTAGGATTAATGAACACTGAAGCTTTCTTT
CASSVGLMNTEAFF
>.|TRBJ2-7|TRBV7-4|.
TGTGCCAGCAGCTTACTGATCAAACAGGGCGAGCAGTACTTC
CASSLLIKQGEQYF
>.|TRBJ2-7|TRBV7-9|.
TGTGCCAGCAGCTCCAGCGCCCGGACAGCCTCCTACGAGCAGTACTTC
CASSSSARTASYEQYF
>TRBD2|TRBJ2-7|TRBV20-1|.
TGCAGTGCTAGACTACCGGGGACTAGCGGCTACGAGCAGTACTTC
CSARLPGTSGYEQYF
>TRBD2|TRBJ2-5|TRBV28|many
TGTGCCAGCAGTCCCAGCGGGAGGGCCCCAGAGACCCAGTACTTC
CASSPSGRAPETQYF
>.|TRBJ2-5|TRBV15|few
TGTGCCACCACGGAGGGTTTCGGCCAAGAGACCCAGTACTTC
CATTEGFGQETQYF
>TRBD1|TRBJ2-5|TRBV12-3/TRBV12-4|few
TGTGCCAGCAGCCTGACAGGGGGCGCAGAGACCCAGTACTTC
CASSLTGGAETQYF
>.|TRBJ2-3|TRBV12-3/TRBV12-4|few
TGTGCCAGCAGCCCCATATCGGGGCGAAGTGATACGCAGTATTTT
CASSPISGRSDTQYF
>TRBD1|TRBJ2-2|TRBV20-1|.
TGCAGTGCTTCAGCGCCGGGACAGGGGATCCCCGGGGAGCTGTTTTTT
CSASAPGQGIPGELFF
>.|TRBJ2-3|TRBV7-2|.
TGTGCCAGCATCCTAGGACCGGGGGCGAGCACAGATACGCAGTATTTT
CASILGPGASTDTQYF
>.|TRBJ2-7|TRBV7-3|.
TGTGCCAGCAGCTTAGGGCCGGGGGGCACCTACGAGCAGTACTTC
CASSLGPGGTYEQYF
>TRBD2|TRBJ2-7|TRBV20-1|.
TGCAGTACCGAATCGGGACTAGCGGGGGGACGGGAGCAGTACTTC
CSTESGLAGGREQYF
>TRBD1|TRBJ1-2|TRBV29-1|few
TGCAGCGTTGAAGTTTGGGGACAGGGGCCTCCGAGGGGCTACACCTTC
CSVEVWGQGPPRGYTF
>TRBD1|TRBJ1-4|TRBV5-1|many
TGCGCCAGCAGCCCGGGACAGCCCAATGAAAAACTGTTTTTT
CASSPGQPNEKLFF
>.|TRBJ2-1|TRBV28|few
TGTGCCAGCAGTTTAGTTAATTACAATGAGCAGTTCTTC
CASSLVNYNEQFF
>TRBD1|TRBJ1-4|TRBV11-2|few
TGTGCCAGCAGCCCTCCGGGACAGGGAATAGGAAAACTGTTTTTT
CASSPPGQGIGKLFF
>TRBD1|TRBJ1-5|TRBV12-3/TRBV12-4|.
TGTGCCAGCAGTCCTTACAGGGGGCAGCCCCAGCATTTT
CASSPYRGQPQHF
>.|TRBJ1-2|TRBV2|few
TGTGCCAGCGCCAGGGGACAAGCTAACTATGGCTACACCTTC
CASARGQANYGYTF
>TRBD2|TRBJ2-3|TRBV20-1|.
TGCAGTGCTAGAGAGAACCTAGCGGGAGTTGACACAGATACGCAGTATTTT
CSARENLAGVDTDTQYF
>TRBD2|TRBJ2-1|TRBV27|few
TGTGCCAGCAGTTCCCCCCGGACTAGCGGGATCTACAATGAGCAGTTCTTC
CASSSPRTSGIYNEQFF
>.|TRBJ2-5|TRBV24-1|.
TGTGCCACCAGTGAGACCCTAAAAGAGACCCAGTACTTC
CATSETLKETQYF
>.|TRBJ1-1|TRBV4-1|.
TGCGCCAGCAGCCCAACCTGGTCCTCTGAAGCTTTCTTT
CASSPTWSSEAFF
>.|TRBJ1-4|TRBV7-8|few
TGTGCCAGCAGTCGGGTGGATGAAAAACTGTTTTTT
CASSRVDEKLFF
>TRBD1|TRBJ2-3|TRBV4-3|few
TGCGCCAGCAGCCAATTGGGGACAGGACGCTCAGGAGTGGGGGATACGCAGTATTTT
CASSQLGTGRSGVGDTQYF
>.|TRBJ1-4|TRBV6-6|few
TGTGCCAGCAGTTACTCGGAATCAGCAACTAATGAAAAACTGTTTTTT
CASSYSESATNEKLFF
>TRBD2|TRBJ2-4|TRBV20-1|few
TGCAGTGCTAGAGGGCTAGCGGAGGGTACCAAAAACATTCAGTACTTC
CSARGLAEGTKNIQYF
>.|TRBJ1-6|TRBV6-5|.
TGTGCCAGCAGTTACTCGATCGAGACGACCAATTCACCCCTCCACTTT
CASSYSIETTNSPLHF
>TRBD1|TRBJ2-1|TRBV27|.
TGTGCCAGCAGTTTACAGGGACAGGCCAATGAGCAGTTCTTC
CASSLQGQANEQFF
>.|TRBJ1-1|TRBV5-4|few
TGTGCCAGCAGCTTCGGGGTATCTCCAGGGAACGCTTTCTTT
CASSFGVSPGNAFF
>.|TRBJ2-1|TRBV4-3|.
TGCGCCAGCAGCCAAGATCCTTGGAGGGGCTACAATGAGCAGTTCTTC
CASSQDPWRGYNEQFF
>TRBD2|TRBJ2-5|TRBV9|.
TGTGCCAGCAGCGATGGGACTAGTGAGACCCAGTACTTC
CASSDGTSETQYF
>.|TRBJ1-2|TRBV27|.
TGTGCCAGCAGTGTGTCGATGATTGGCTACACCTTC
CASSVSMIGYTF
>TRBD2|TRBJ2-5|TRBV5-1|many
TGCGCCAGCAGCTTGTATGCTAGCGGGGACCAAGAGACCCAGTACTTC
CASSLYASGDQETQYF
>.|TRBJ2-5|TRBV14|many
TGTGCCAGCAGCCAAGATTACGCCAGTGAGGAGACCCAGTACTTC
CASSQDYASEETQYF
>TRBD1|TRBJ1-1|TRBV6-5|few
TGTGCCAGCAGGGATCCAGGGGGCGCGGGCACTGAAGCTTTCTTT
CASRDPGGAGTEAFF
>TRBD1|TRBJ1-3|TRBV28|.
TGTGCCAGCAGGCGCACAGGGGGCTTTGGAAACACCATATATTTT
CASRRTGGFGNTIYF
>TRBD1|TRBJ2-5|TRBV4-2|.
TGTGCCAGCAGCCAGCAATTACCGGGACAGGGGCGAGAGACCCAGTACTTC
CASSQQLPGQGRETQYF
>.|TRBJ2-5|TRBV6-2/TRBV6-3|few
TGTGCCAGCAGTTACACGACCGGGGTAGAGACCCAGTACTTC
CASSYTTGVETQYF
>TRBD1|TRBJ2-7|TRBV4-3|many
TGCGCCAGCAGCCAAGATTACCGGGACAGGAGCTCCTACGAGCAGTACTTC
CASSQDYRDRSSYEQYF
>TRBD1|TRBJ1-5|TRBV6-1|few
TGTGCCAGCAGTGAAGCGGGACAGTGGGAGTTACAGCCCCAGCATTTT
CASSEAGQWELQPQHF
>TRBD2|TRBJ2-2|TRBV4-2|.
TGTGCCAGCAGCCAAGAGGTCGGGACTAGCGCGGACGGGGAGCTGTTTTTT
CASSQEVGTSADGELFF
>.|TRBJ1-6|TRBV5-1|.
TGCGCCAGCATGATGGACAGTCTTTCCCCCCTCCACTTT
CASMMDSLSPLHF
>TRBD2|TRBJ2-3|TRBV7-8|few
TGTGCCAGCAGCTTTGAGACTAGCGAGTTTCAGGCGACAGATACGCAGTATTTT
CASSFETSEFQATDTQYF
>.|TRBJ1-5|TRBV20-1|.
TGCAGTGCTAGTAAGGCAGGGGGCAATCAGCCCCAGCATTTT
CSASKAGGNQPQHF
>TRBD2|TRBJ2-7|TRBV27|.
TGTGCCAGCAGTTTACGGGGGGCCTACGAGCAGTACTTC
CASSLRGAYEQYF
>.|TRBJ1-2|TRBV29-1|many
TGCAGCGTGAACACCGGGGGGTACGGCGGTGGCTACACCTTC
CSVNTGGYGGGYTF
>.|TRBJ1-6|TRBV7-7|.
TGTGCTAGCAGCTTAGATCTTAATTCACCCCTCCACTTT
CASSLDLNSPLHF
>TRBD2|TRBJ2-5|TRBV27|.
TGTGCCAGCACTAGCGGGAGTGGAGAGCAGTACTTC
CASTSGSGEQYF
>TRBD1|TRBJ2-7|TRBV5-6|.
TGTGCCAGCAGCCCCAGGTGGGACAGGGTATACGAGCAGTACTTC
CASSPRWDRVYEQYF
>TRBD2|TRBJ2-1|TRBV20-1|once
TGCAGTGCTACCGGACTAGCGGGATGGGCCTACAATGAGCACTTCTTC
CSATGLAGWAYNEHFF
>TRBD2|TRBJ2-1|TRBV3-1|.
TGTGCCAGCAGCCTAGAACACCTAGCGGGGTACTACAATGAGCAGTTCTTC
CASSLEHLAGYYNEQFF
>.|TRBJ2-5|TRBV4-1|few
TGCGCCAGCAGCCAAGATCTAGGGCGACAAGAGACCCAGTACTTC
CASSQDLGRQETQYF